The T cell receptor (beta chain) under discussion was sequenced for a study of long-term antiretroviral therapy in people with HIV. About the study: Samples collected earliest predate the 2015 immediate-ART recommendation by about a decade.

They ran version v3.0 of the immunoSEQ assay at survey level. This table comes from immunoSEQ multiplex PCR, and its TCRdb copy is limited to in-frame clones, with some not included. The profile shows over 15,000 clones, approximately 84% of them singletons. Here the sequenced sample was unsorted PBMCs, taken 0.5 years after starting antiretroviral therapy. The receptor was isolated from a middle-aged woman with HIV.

Here the CDR3 reads CASSLGVAGAYNEQFF. The CDR3, as DNA: TGTGCCAGCAGCTTAGGCGTAGCGGGAGCCTACAATGAGCAGTTCTTC. The genes are TRBV7-2 and TRBJ2-1; 9 bases line up with TRBD2. CDR1 and CDR2 (germline): SGHTA, FQGNSA. The CDR3 runs 16 residues. Trimming cost V 1 base and J 2 bases; bases outside gene matches: 3.